The 20 T cell receptor beta chains below come from one sample, sequenced in a study of identical twins' blood T cells (dated by TCRdb to the early 2010s). Library creation used 5' RACE. Instrument used: Illumina Genome Analyzer IIx. The raw public data were reprocessed by TCRdb itself: fastp quality trimming at Q25, MiXCR clonotype calling, in-frame beta chains only. A single entry per CDR3 protein holds the most common genes and DNA from its merged rows. The table for this sample lists roughly 380,000 distinct CDR3 sequences; about 28% of them were counted only once. In total, the top ten clones hold around 5.6% of the sample. Sequences were obtained from PBMCs. The receptors here all came from a woman between 18 and 55 years old in good health.

This clonotype was seen a few times. The J gene is TRBJ2-2, the V gene TRBV27, with TRBD2 matching over 11 bases. The CDR3 is made up of 17 amino acids. Germline V gene lookup returns CDR1 MNHEY and CDR2 SMNVEV (reference sequence). Trimming cost V 2 bases and J 7 bases; bases outside gene matches: 9. The CDR3 coding sequence is TGTGCCAGCAGTTTAAAGTTCGTGACTAGCGGGATCGGGGAGCTGTTTTTT. Translation: CASSLKFVTSGIGELFF.

In its sample, this clonotype was seen a few times. The V gene is TRBV20-1, the J gene TRBJ2-3; D is unclear. The germline gives CDR1 DFQATT, CDR2 SNEGSKA (reference sequence). The CDR3 spans 12 residues. Trimming cost V 7 bases and J 7 bases, with 15 bases left between them. CDR3 sequence reads: CSGVGPQYTQYF. The CDR3 region has the DNA TGCAGTGGGGTAGGACCACAATATACGCAGTATTTT.

This chain joins TRBV7-9 and TRBJ2-5, with D possibly matching TRBD1 (5 bases). This CDR3 contains 14 residues. V shed 7 bases and J shed 3 bases, with 15 bases lying between them. Looked up from germline, CDR1 is SEHNR and CDR2 is FQNEAQ (reference sequence). CDR3 DNA sequence: TGTGCCAGCAACCTCTTAAGGGGAAAAGAGACCCAGTACTTC. Its translation is CASNLLRGKETQYF.

There are many counts of this clonotype. This chain connects TRBV10-3 to TRBJ2-5, with 11 nucleotides matching TRBD2. This CDR3 is built from 14 residues. CDR1 is ENHRY, CDR2 SYGVKD, per germline. The ends lost 10 bases at V and 5 bases at J; junction bases unmatched: 9. CDR3 protein: CATGTSGSKETQYF. CDR3 DNA: TGTGCCACCGGGACTAGCGGATCCAAGGAGACCCAGTACTTC.

There are a few counts of this clonotype. The V call is TRBV3-1, the J call TRBJ2-7, with 7 bases matching TRBD2. Germline V lookup: CDR1 LGHDT, CDR2 YNNKEL (reference sequence). This CDR3 spans 14 amino acids. The ends lost 9 bases at V and 0 bases at J; junction bases unmatched: 8. The CDR3: CARIATGGSYEQYF. The CDR3 DNA reads TGTGCCAGAATTGCGACGGGGGGCTCCTACGAGCAGTACTTC.

The sample holds a few counts of this clonotype. The CDR3 DNA sequence: TGTGCCATCAGCGGTCAAGCCGGGGGCACCGGGGAGCTGTTTTTT. Amino acid sequence: CAISGQAGGTGELFF. This rearrangement joins TRBV10-3 to TRBJ2-2, with D tentatively TRBD2 (6 bases). With 6 bases removed from V and 4 bases from J, the gap between germline ends came to 15 bases. The CDR3 spans 15 residues. CDR1 and CDR2 (germline): ENHRY, SYGVKD.

This clonotype has just a few counts. J is TRBJ1-5 and V is TRBV3-1; possibly TRBD1 for D (5 bases). Germline V gene lookup returns CDR1 LGHDT and CDR2 YNNKEL (reference sequence). The CDR3 has 16 amino acids. The V gene lost 3 bases and the J gene lost 5 bases, with 17 bases spanning the gap. DNA of the CDR3: TGTGCCAGCAGCCATTGGGGGGACTCCCCGCATCAGCCCCAGCATTTT. Protein sequence: CASSHWGDSPHQPQHF.

V gene TRBV6-6 combines with J gene TRBJ1-3; a weak D match, TRBD1 (6 bases). This CDR3 region has 16 residues. Trimming cost V 5 bases and J 1 base, with 15 bases left between them. From germline, CDR1 is MNHNY and CDR2 SVGAGI (reference sequence). The CDR3 region is CASSLQGRGSGNTIYF. The CDR3 bases are TGTGCCAGCAGTCTCCAGGGGCGAGGGTCTGGAAACACCATATATTTT.

This sequence joins TRBV30 and TRBJ1-2; D is perhaps TRBD1 (6 bases). CDR1 and CDR2 from the germline V gene are GTSNPN and SVGIG (reference sequence). The CDR3 spans 14 residues. V was shortened by 4 bases and J by 0 bases, with 12 bases between the two germline ends. The CDR3 nucleotides read TGTGCCTGGAACCCCCGGACAGCTAACTATGGCTACACCTTC. It yields the protein CAWNPRTANYGYTF.

The J gene is TRBJ2-2, the V gene TRBV29-1, with 7 bases matching TRBD1. The CDR3 is 14 amino acids. V dropped 6 bases and J dropped 7; count of bases not matched to a gene: 11. Germline CDR1 and CDR2: SQVTM and ANQGSEA. The CDR3 region is CSVGNRGTGGELFF. For the CDR3, the DNA is TGCAGCGTGGGTAACAGGGGAACGGGCGGGGAGCTGTTTTTT.

The chain joins TRBV18 to TRBJ2-7, with D hard to call. Per germline, CDR1 KGHSH and CDR2 LQKENI. The V gene lost 2 bases and the J gene lost 2 bases, with 7 bases spanning the gap. The CDR3 is 13 amino acids. This CDR3 reads CASSPEAAYEQYF. The DNA for the CDR3 is TGTGCCAGCTCACCAGAGGCAGCCTACGAGCAGTACTTC.

The rearrangement joins TRBV20-1 to TRBJ1-6, with D possibly being TRBD1 (5 bases). CDR1 and CDR2 (germline): DFQATT, SNEGSKA (reference sequence). This CDR3 spans 14 amino acids. V was shortened by 2 bases and J by 10 bases, with 15 bases between the two germline ends. CDR3 sequence reads: CSARTQLGGSPLHF. In DNA form, the CDR3 reads TGCAGTGCTAGAACCCAATTGGGGGGGTCACCCCTCCACTTT.

The chain employs TRBV10-3 and TRBJ1-2; the D gene is possibly TRBD1 (5 bases). The germline V gene has CDR1 ENHRY and CDR2 SYGVKD. With 10 bases removed from V and 3 bases from J, the gap between germline ends came to 15 bases. The CDR3 runs to 13 residues. In DNA, the CDR3 is TGTGCCACTCAAGGGGTCCGGGACTATGGCTACACCTTC. Protein sequence: CATQGVRDYGYTF.

This chain links TRBV12-3 or TRBV12-4 with TRBJ1-2, with no clear D. CDR3 size: 13 residues. The V and J ends lost 8 bases and 6 bases respectively, with 16 bases between them. The CDR3 DNA reads as TGTGCCAGCGGCCAAAGAGTAAATCATGGCTACACCTTC. Its translation: CASGQRVNHGYTF.

Comments on this clonotype: A much more abundant neighbour one base away suggests this may be a read error. DNA for the CDR3: TGCAGCGTTGTAACAGGGGACTATGGCTACACCTTC. As protein: CSVVTGDYGYTF. J is TRBJ1-2 and V is TRBV29-1, with 7 bases that match TRBD1. CDR1 and CDR2 from the germline V gene are SQVTM and ANQGSEA. After removal of 4 bases from V and 3 bases from J, the junction contained 2 bases not matched to a gene. The length of the CDR3 is 12 residues.

This clonotype was picked up many times. V and J are TRBV29-1 and TRBJ1-1; 7 bases line up with TRBD1. Trimming removed 7 bases from V and 5 bases from J; junction bases left unmatched: 10. The CDR3 spans 13 residues. Germline V CDR1 and CDR2: SQVTM, ANQGSEA. CDR3 bases: TGCAGCGCCTGTCTGACAGGGAAGACTGAAGCTTTCTTT. Encoded protein: CSACLTGKTEAFF. The full variable domain, with the rest looked up from reference TRBV29-1 and TRBJ1-1, is SAVISQKPSRDICQRGTSLTIQCQVDSQVTMMFWYRQQPGQSLTLIATANQGSEATYESGFVIDKFPISRPNLTFSTLTVSNMSPEDSSIYLCSACLTGKTEAFFGQGTRLTVV.

The chain couples TRBV19 to TRBJ1-1; D gene uncertain. Trimming pared 3 bases from V and 7 bases from J, leaving 9 bases between. The CDR3 is made up of 12 amino acids. In germline, CDR1 is LNHDA, CDR2 SQIVND (reference sequence). CDR3 residues: CASSISRYEAFF. CDR3 DNA: TGTGCCAGTAGTATTTCACGGTATGAAGCTTTCTTT.

The rearrangement uses TRBV12-3 or TRBV12-4 and TRBJ2-7; D uncertain. The CDR3 has 13 amino acids. V was clipped by 0 bases and J by 6 bases, with 9 bases between them. The CDR3, as DNA: TGTGCCAGCAGTTTAGCGCAGATGGGCGAGCAGTACTTC. As protein: CASSLAQMGEQYF.

In the case of this clonotype: Its ends do not fully match the called genes, so a read error is possible. This chain connects TRBV4-3 to TRBJ2-1; no firm D call. The CDR3 is 15 amino acids. CDR1 and CDR2 from the germline V gene are LGHNA and YSLEER. The CDR3 region has the DNA TGCGCCAGCAGCCAATACATCCTAGTTAACAATGAGCGGTTCTTC. Protein sequence: CASSQYILVNNERFF.

This clonotype was recorded once. The chain couples TRBV5-1 to TRBJ1-1; a weak D match, TRBD1 (6 bases). Trimming shortened V by 0 bases and J by 6 bases, and 12 bases separated the two germline ends. This CDR3 contains 14 residues. Germline values: CDR1 SGHRS, CDR2 YFSETQ. The CDR3 sequence: CASSLVNQGSEAFF. CDR3 nucleotides: TGCGCCAGCAGCTTGGTTAATCAGGGGTCTGAAGCTTTCTTT.